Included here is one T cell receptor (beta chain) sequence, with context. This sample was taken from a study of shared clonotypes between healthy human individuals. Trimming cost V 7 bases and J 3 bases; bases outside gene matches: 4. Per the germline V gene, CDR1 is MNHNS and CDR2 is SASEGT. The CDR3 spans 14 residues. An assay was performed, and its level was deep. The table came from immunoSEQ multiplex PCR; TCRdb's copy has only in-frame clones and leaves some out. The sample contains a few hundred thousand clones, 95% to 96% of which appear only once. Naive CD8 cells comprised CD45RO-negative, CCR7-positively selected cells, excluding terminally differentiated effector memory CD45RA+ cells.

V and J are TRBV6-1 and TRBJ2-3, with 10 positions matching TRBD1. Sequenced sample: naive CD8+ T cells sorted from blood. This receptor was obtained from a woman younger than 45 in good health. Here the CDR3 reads CASTDRGLTDTQYF. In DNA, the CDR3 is TGTGCCAGCACCGACAGGGGGCTGACAGATACGCAGTATTTT.